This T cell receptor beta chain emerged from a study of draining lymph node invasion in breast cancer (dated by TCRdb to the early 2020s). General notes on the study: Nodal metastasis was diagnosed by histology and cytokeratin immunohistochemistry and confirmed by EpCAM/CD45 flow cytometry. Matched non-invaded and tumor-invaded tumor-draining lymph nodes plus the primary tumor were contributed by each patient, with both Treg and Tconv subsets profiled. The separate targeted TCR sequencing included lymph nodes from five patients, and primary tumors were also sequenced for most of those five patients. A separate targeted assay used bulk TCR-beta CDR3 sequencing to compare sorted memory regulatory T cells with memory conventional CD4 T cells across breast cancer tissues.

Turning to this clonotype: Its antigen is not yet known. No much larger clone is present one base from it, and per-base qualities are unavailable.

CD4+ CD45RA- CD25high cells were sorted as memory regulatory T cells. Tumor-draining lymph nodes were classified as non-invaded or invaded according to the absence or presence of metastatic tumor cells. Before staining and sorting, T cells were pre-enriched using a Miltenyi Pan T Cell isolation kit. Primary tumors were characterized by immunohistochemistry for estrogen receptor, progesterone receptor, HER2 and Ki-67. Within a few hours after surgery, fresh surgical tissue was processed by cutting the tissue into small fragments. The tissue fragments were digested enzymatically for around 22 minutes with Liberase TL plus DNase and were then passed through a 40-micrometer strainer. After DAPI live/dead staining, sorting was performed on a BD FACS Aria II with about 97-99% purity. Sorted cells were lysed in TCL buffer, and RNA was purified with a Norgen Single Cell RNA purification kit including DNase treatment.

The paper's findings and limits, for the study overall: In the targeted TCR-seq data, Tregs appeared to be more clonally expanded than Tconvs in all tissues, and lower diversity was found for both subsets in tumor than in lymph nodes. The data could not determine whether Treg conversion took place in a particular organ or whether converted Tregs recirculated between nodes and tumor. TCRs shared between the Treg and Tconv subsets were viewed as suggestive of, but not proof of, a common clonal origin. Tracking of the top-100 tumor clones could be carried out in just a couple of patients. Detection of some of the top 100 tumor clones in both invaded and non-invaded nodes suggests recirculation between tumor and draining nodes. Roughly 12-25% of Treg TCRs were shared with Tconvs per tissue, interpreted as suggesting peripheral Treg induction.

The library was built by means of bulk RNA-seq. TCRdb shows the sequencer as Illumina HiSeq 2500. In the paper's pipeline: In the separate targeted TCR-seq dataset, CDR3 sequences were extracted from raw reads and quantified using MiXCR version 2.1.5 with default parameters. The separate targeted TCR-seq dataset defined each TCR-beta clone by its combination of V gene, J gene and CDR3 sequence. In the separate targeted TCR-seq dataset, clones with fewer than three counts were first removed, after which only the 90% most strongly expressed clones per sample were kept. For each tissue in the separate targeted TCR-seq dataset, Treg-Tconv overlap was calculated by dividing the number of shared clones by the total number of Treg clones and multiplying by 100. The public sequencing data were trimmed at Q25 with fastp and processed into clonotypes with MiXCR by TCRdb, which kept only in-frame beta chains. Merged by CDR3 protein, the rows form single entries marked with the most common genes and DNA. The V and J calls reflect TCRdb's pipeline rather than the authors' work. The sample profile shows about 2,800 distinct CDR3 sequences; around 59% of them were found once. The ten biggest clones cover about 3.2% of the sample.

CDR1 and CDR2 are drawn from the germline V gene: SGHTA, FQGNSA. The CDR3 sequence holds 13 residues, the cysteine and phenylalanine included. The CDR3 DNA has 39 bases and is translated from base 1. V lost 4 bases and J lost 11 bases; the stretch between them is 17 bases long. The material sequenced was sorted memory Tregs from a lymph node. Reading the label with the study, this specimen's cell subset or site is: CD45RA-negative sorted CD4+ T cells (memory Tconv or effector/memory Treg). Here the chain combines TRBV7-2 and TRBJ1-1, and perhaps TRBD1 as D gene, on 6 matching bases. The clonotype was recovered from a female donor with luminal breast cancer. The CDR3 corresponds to CASSSTRAGVAFF. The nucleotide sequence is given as TGTGCCAGCAGCTCCACTAGGGCAGGGGTTGCTTTCTTT.